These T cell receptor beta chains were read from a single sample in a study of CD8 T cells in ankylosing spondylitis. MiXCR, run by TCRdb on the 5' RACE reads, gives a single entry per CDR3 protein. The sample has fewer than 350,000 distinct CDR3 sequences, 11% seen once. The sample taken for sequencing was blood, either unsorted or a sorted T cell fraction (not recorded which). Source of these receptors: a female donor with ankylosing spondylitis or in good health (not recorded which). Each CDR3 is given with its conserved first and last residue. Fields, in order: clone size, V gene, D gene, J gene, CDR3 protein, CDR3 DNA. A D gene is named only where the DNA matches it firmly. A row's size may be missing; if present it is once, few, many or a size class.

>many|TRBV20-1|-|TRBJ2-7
CSARAMTGSSYEQYF
TGCAGTGCTAGAGCGATGACAGGAAGCTCCTACGAGCAGTACTTC
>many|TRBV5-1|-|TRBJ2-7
CASTPGGLWDYEQYF
TGCGCCAGCACCCCCGGTGGGCTTTGGGACTACGAGCAGTACTTC
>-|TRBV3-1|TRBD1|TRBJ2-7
CASSQRPGQGDYEQYF
TGTGCCAGCAGCCAACGGCCGGGACAGGGGGACTACGAGCAGTACTTC
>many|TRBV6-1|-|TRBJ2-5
CASIPSRGGGETQYF
TGTGCCAGCATCCCCTCTAGGGGGGGGGGTGAGACCCAGTACTTC
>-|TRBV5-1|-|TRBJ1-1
CASTLGGRTNTEAFF
TGCGCCAGCACCCTTGGGGGCAGGACGAACACTGAAGCTTTCTTT
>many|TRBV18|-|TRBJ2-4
CASSPPSLRIAKNIQYF
TGTGCCAGCTCACCACCGAGTCTTCGAATAGCCAAAAACATTCAGTACTTC
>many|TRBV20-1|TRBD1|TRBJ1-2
CSAETGVRYGYTF
TGCAGTGCTGAGACAGGGGTACGCTATGGCTACACCTTC
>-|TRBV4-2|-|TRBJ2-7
CASSQIGTDYEQYF
TGTGCCAGCAGCCAAATAGGGACTGACTACGAGCAGTACTTC
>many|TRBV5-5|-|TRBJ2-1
CASSLRSRGLYNEQFF
TGTGCCAGCAGCCTTCGGTCTCGGGGGCTCTACAATGAGCAGTTCTTC
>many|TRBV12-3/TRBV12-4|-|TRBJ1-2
CASSLSGGNYGYTF
TGTGCCAGCAGCCTTAGCGGGGGGAACTATGGCTACACCTTC
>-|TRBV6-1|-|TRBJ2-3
CASRARTSNTDTQYF
TGTGCCAGCAGAGCTAGAACTAGTAATACAGATACGCAGTATTTT
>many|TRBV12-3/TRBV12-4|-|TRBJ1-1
CASRPGILNTEAFF
TGTGCCAGCAGGCCGGGAATTCTGAACACTGAAGCTTTCTTT
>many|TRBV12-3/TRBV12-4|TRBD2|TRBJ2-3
CASTQPGLAGINTDTQYF
TGTGCCAGCACCCAACCGGGACTAGCGGGAATAAACACAGATACGCAGTATTTT
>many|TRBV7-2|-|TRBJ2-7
CASSFEGAQKQYF
TGTGCCAGCAGCTTTGAGGGTGCACAAAAGCAGTACTTC
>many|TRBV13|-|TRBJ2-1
CASSLVGPFNEQFF
TGTGCCAGCAGCTTAGTGGGACCATTCAATGAGCAGTTCTTC
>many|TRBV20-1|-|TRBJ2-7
CSARDVRDLLF
TGCAGTGCTAGAGATGTTCGGGACTTACTATTC
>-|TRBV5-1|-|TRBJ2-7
CASSFPDTIGPYEQYF
TGCGCCAGCAGCTTCCCTGACACCATCGGACCCTACGAGCAGTACTTC
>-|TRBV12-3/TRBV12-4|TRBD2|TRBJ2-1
CASSLVLSSGGAGAYNEQFF
TGTGCCAGCAGTTTAGTTTTAAGTAGCGGGGGGGCTGGGGCCTACAATGAGCAGTTCTTC
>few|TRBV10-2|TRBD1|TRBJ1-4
CASTPTGGRKLFF
TGCGCCAGCACACCGACAGGGGGCCGAAAACTGTTTTTT
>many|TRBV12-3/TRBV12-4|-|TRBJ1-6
CASSPRGSPSSPLHF
TGTGCCAGCAGTCCCCGGGGCAGCCCGAGTTCACCCCTCCACTTT
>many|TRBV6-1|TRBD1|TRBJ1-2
CASKGTAANNYGYTF
TGTGCCAGCAAAGGGACAGCGGCTAATAACTATGGCTACACCTTC
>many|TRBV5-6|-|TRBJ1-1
CASSPLGGIMNTEAFF
TGTGCCAGCAGCCCTCTCGGTGGGATCATGAACACTGAAGCTTTCTTT
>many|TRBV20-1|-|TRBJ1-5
CSATGSGTANQPQHF
TGCAGTGCTACGGGCTCCGGGACGGCGAATCAGCCCCAGCATTTT